This T cell receptor beta chain originates from a study of blood T cell repertoires in COVID-19. Across the whole study: Both acute and convalescent COVID-19 samples were obtained from the United States, Italy and Spain.

Recruitment covered 20 to 25 US areas and drew participants whose ages spanned about 18 to 95 years. Cohort allocation depended upon clinical history that participants reported. Original methodology: Amplified reference gene primers provided the basis for estimating nucleated cell counts. Assay: immunoSEQ multiplex PCR; the TCRdb copy retains only in-frame clones and omits some. V and J calls and clone size follow that table, whereas D and trimming were derived from the DNA. The sample has roughly 150,000 clones, 84% seen once. Sample: PBMCs or T cells enriched from blood (not recorded which). The receptor comes from a woman aged 50 to 60 who had recovered from COVID-19.

CDR3 DNA: TGTGCCAGCAGTTTCCGACAGGGTGAAGGTGGCTACACCTTC. Translated: CASSFRQGEGGYTF. V and J are TRBV2 and TRBJ1-2; TRBD1 aligns across 7 bases. Per the germline V gene, CDR1 is SNHLY and CDR2 is FYNNEI. The length of the CDR3 is 14 residues. Trimming at V came to 5 bases and at J to 7 bases, leaving 10 bases not matched to a gene. The whole variable domain, filled in from reference TRBV2 and TRBJ1-2, reads EPEVTQTPSHQVTQMGQEVILRCVPISNHLYFYWYRQILGQKVEFLVSFYNNEISEKSEIFDDQFSVERPDGSNFTLKIRSTKLEDSAMYFCASSFRQGEGGYTFGSGTRLTVV.